Listed below are T cell receptor beta chains from one sample, sequenced in a study of cytomegalovirus exposure and HLA in healthy donors. TCRdb's table, derived via immunoSEQ multiplex PCR, lists solely in-frame clones and lacks some. The data show 40,000 to 55,000 clones, about two thirds seen once. What was sequenced was PBMCs. These receptor sequences come from a woman aged 25 to 39 in good health and CMV-seronegative. The CDR3 runs from the conserved cysteine through the conserved F or W. The D gene is left open where the match is weak. Clone size appears in some rows only: once, few, many, or a class for an expanded clone.

D gene	clone size	V gene	J gene	CDR3 DNA	CDR3 protein
NA	NA	TRBV30	TRBJ1-2	TGTGCCTGGAGTGTGGGGGGGATCGCCCCGGGCTACACCTTC	CAWSVGGIAPGYTF
TRBD1	once	TRBV6-5	TRBJ1-2	TGTGCCAGCAGTTCGCAGGGGGCTGCCTATGGCTACACCTTC	CASSSQGAAYGYTF
TRBD1	few	TRBV29-1	TRBJ2-2	TGCAGCGTTGAAGATCGGGGTAGGGGGCGAAACACCGGGGAGCTGTTTTTT	CSVEDRGRGRNTGELFF
NA	NA	TRBV27	TRBJ2-1	TGTGCCAGCAGCCCCCAGGTGGTCGATGAGCAGTTCTTC	CASSPQVVDEQFF
NA	few	TRBV7-9	TRBJ1-1	TGTGCCAGCAGCTTAGACCTGGCAGGGCTAGGCACTGAAGCTTTCTTT	CASSLDLAGLGTEAFF
TRBD1	NA	TRBV15	TRBJ1-2	TGTGCCACCAGCACCGACAGGGCTGGCTACACCTTC	CATSTDRAGYTF
TRBD1	few	TRBV29-1	TRBJ1-1	TGCAGCGTTGGCGGTGGGACAGGGGCTCGGGGGGCTTTCTTT	CSVGGGTGARGAFF
NA	NA	TRBV18	TRBJ2-7	TGTGCCAGCTCACCGCGGGATTCGGAGGAGCAGTACTTC	CASSPRDSEEQYF
NA	NA	TRBV30	TRBJ2-1	TGTGCCTGGAGCCCGGGGTATGAGCAGTTCTTC	CAWSPGYEQFF
NA	NA	TRBV19	TRBJ1-5	TGTGCCAGTTCACAGGGTCTGGAGCAGCCCCAGCATTTT	CASSQGLEQPQHF
NA	NA	TRBV19	TRBJ2-2	TGTGCCAGTAGCTGGTCGGGAGCTACCGGGGAGCTGTTTTTT	CASSWSGATGELFF
NA	NA	TRBV7-2	TRBJ2-5	TGTGCCAGCAGCTCCTCCCTGGGGCAGGGTAGGGAGACCCAGTACTTC	CASSSSLGQGRETQYF
NA	NA	TRBV7-2	TRBJ2-6	TGTGCCAGCAGCTTAGGGGCGGCGGGGGCCCCTGCTTTC	CASSLGAAGAPAF
TRBD2	NA	TRBV9	TRBJ2-7	TGTGCCAGCGGCGGGAGGGCGGGGGAGCAGTACTTC	CASGGRAGEQYF
TRBD2	NA	TRBV18	TRBJ2-5	TGTGCCAGCTCCCAGGGAGCGGGGCAAGAGACCCAGTACTTC	CASSQGAGQETQYF
TRBD2	NA	TRBV6-1	TRBJ2-3	TGTGCCAGCAAACTAGCGGGAGGTACAGATACGCAGTATTTT	CASKLAGGTDTQYF
NA	NA	TRBV29-1	TRBJ1-1	TGCAGCGTTAAAGGCAGGGCGAACACTGAAGCTTTCTTT	CSVKGRANTEAFF
NA	NA	TRBV9	TRBJ2-3	TGTGCCAGCAGCGTAGAGGAGCGGAGCACAGATACGCAGTATTTT	CASSVEERSTDTQYF
NA	NA	TRBV30	TRBJ2-1	TGTGCCTCCGCACCTTTAGCGGAGGGGGAGCAGTTCTTC	CASAPLAEGEQFF
NA	NA	TRBV28	TRBJ1-4	TGTGCCAGCACCTTCGGCAGCTCGGGTGAAAAACTGTTTTTT	CASTFGSSGEKLFF
NA	NA	TRBV7-6	TRBJ2-7	TGTGCCAGCAGCTTGGGAGACTCCTACGAGCAGTACTTC	CASSLGDSYEQYF
TRBD2	few	TRBV6-5	TRBJ2-1	TGTGCCAGCAGTTACTTCGGGGGGTCCTACAATGAGCAGTTCTTC	CASSYFGGSYNEQFF
NA	NA	TRBV5-6	TRBJ2-5	TGTGCCAGCAGCTGGGGGACTGGTACCCAGTACTTC	CASSWGTGTQYF
NA	NA	TRBV27	TRBJ1-6	TGTGCCAGCAGTCTCCGGAACAGTAATTCACCCCTCCACTTT	CASSLRNSNSPLHF
TRBD1	NA	TRBV6-4	TRBJ2-7	TGTGCCAGCAGTGACCACAGGGACAGGTCGCCGACTACCTACGAGCAGTACTTC	CASSDHRDRSPTTYEQYF
NA	NA	TRBV6-1	TRBJ2-7	TGTGCCAGCAAGGGGGACGCACTGTCCTACGAGCAGTACTTC	CASKGDALSYEQYF
TRBD1	NA	TRBV2	TRBJ1-6	TGTGCCAGCAGCCCGGGACAGGGTCATTCACCCCTCCACTTT	CASSPGQGHSPLHF
TRBD1	NA	TRBV6-1	TRBJ1-4	TGTGCCAGCAGTGGCGGACAGGGCTGGGAAAAACTGTTTTTT	CASSGGQGWEKLFF
TRBD1	NA	TRBV7-9	TRBJ1-5	TGTGCCAGCAGCCGAACAGGGGGCAATCAGCCCCAGCATTTT	CASSRTGGNQPQHF
TRBD2	few	TRBV7-2	TRBJ2-5	TGTGCCAGCAGCTCGACCGGGACTAGCTCCCTCCAAGAGACCCAGTACTTC	CASSSTGTSSLQETQYF
NA	NA	TRBV30	TRBJ1-5	TGTGCCTGGAGTGTCGAGGGTCTAGGTCAGCCCCAGCATTTT	CAWSVEGLGQPQHF
NA	NA	TRBV2	TRBJ1-5	TGTGCCAGCAGCCCTAATAGCAATCAGCCCCAGCATTTT	CASSPNSNQPQHF
NA	few	TRBV4-1	TRBJ1-4	TGCGCCAGCAGCCAAGATCTCGGAAAACTGTTTTTT	CASSQDLGKLFF
TRBD2	NA	TRBV13	TRBJ2-3	TGTGCCAGCAGCTTTCCAGCGGGAGGGTTAGCAGATACGCAGTATTTT	CASSFPAGGLADTQYF
NA	few	TRBV5-4	TRBJ1-5	TGTGCCAGCAGCTTGGGGGAGGGGCCCCAGCATTTT	CASSLGEGPQHF
NA	NA	TRBV10-3	TRBJ1-1	TGTGCCATAGCCACAGGGCCCATGAACACTGAAGCTTTCTTT	CAIATGPMNTEAFF
NA	once	TRBV10-1	TRBJ2-1	TGCGCCAGCAGTGAGGGGGCTCTAGCGCACAATGAGCAGTTCTTC	CASSEGALAHNEQFF
NA	NA	TRBV6-5	TRBJ1-5	TGTGCCAGCAGTTATACCCGGACTGCCGGTCAGCCCCAGCATTTT	CASSYTRTAGQPQHF
TRBD1	NA	TRBV7-2	TRBJ1-6	TGTGCCAGCAGCTCCGGACAGGGGATTGTCTCCCTCCACTTT	CASSSGQGIVSLHF
NA	NA	TRBV5-1	TRBJ2-7	TGCGCCAGCAGCTCAACGGACAGCTCTTACGAGCAGTACTTC	CASSSTDSSYEQYF
NA	few	TRBV11-1	TRBJ2-7	TGTGCCAGCAGCTCCAATCTCGGGGTCGGCTACTACGAGCAGTACTTC	CASSSNLGVGYYEQYF
NA	NA	TRBV11-2	TRBJ2-6	TGTGCCAGCCAGGTATCTGGGGCCAACGTCCTGACTTTC	CASQVSGANVLTF